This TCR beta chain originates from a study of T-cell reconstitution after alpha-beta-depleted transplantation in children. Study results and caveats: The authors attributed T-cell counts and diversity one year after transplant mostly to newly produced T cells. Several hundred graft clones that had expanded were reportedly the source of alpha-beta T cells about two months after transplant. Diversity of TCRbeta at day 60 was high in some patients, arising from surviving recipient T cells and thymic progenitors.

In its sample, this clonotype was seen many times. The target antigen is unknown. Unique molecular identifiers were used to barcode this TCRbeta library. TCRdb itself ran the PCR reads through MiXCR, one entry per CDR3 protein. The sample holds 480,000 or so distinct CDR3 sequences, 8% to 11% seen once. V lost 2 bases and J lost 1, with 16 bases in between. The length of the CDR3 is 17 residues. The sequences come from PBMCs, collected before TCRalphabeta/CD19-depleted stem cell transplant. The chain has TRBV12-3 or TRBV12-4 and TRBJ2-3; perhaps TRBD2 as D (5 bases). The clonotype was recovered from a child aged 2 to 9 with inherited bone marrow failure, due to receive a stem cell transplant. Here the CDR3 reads CASSLNPLATRTDTQYF. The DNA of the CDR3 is TGTGCCAGCAGTTTAAATCCATTAGCGACACGCACAGATACGCAGTATTTT.